This T cell receptor (beta chain) emerged from a study of T cell responses to AZD1222 COVID-19 vaccine. Study outcomes and limitations: Donor demographics were predominantly white British with a female majority; clonal diversity may be underestimated. Spike-spanning, vaccine-associated CD4 TCRs were dominant at 160-218 and 743-854. Without day 14 samples, only post-peak T cell repertoires were studied. The study identified only six AZD1222 recipients as seropositive at baseline.

Germline loops: CDR1 MDHEN, CDR2 SYDVKM. V shed 3 bases, J shed 9 bases, and the junction held 12 bases outside the gene matches. The CDR3 has 16 amino acids. There are a few counts of this clone. The antigen is unknown. The assay was immunoSEQ multiplex PCR, and TCRdb's table has in-frame clones only and misses some. The sample lists 90,000 to 150,000 clones; approximately 90% were seen once. This TCR was recovered from an adult who received the AZD1222 COVID-19 vaccine. The chain uses TRBV28 and TRBJ2-3; TRBD2 agrees at 10 bases. The sample here was peripheral blood, taken 28 days after the second AZD1222 dose. As DNA, the CDR3 is TGTGCCAGCAGTTTTGATAGCGGGGGGTTCAGAGGCACGCAGTATTTT. Encoded protein: CASSFDSGGFRGTQYF.